Below are 24 T cell receptor beta chains sequenced from a single sample in a study of cytomegalovirus exposure and HLA in healthy donors. 13 Jbeta primers and 60 Vbeta primers were used for the PCR. Here immunoSEQ multiplex PCR was the method, and the copy in TCRdb shows in-frame clones only, minus some. The table records roughly 150,000 clones, approximately 86% of them present only once. The sample was PBMCs. The receptors come from a woman in her 50s in good health and CMV-seropositive.

There are a few counts of this clone. The chain combines TRBV19 with TRBJ1-2; D unclear. The CDR3 has 14 amino acids. Trimming shortened V by 7 bases and J by 0 bases, and 12 bases separated the two germline ends. CDR1 and CDR2 from the germline V gene are LNHDA and SQIVND (reference sequence). The CDR3 DNA reads TGTGCCAGTACCCCGTCCTTTTCTAACTATGGCTACACCTTC. Amino acids: CASTPSFSNYGYTF.

The chain is built from TRBV11-2 and TRBJ2-7, with 9 positions matching TRBD1. The ends lost 2 bases at V and 0 bases at J; junction bases unmatched: 2. The CDR3 covers 15 residues. Germline CDR1 and CDR2: SGHAT and FQNNGV. The CDR3 protein is CASSLRQGDSYEQYF. The CDR3 DNA reads as TGTGCCAGCAGCTTACGACAGGGGGACTCCTACGAGCAGTACTTC. Supplemented by reference TRBV11-2 and TRBJ2-7, the full variable domain reads EAGVAQSPRYKIIEKRQSVAFWCNPISGHATLYWYQQILGQGPKLLIQFQNNGVVDDSQLPKDRFSAERLKGVDSTLKIQPAKLEDSAVYLCASSLRQGDSYEQYFGPGTRLTVT.

The V and J genes are TRBV5-1 and TRBJ2-5; 9 bases are shared with TRBD1. CDR1 is SGHRS and CDR2 is YFSETQ in the germline V gene. This CDR3 contains 16 residues. The V gene end was trimmed by 3 bases and the J gene end by 3 bases; junction bases not matched to a gene: 9. The DNA of the CDR3 is TGCGCCAGCAGCTCGTTAATTGGACAGGGGAAAGAGACCCAGTACTTC. Translation: CASSSLIGQGKETQYF.

V is TRBV27 and J is TRBJ1-2; unclear D gene. V was clipped by 6 bases and J by 7 bases, with 18 bases between them. Looked up from germline, CDR1 is MNHEY and CDR2 is SMNVEV (reference sequence). The CDR3 runs to 14 residues. The CDR3 reads CASRPSGIKAGYTF. CDR3 DNA: TGTGCCAGCAGGCCATCGGGGATAAAGGCTGGCTACACCTTC.

This chain links TRBV6-1 with TRBJ1-3; D gene ambiguous. V lost 3 bases and J lost 9, with 6 bases in between. Germline V gene lookup returns CDR1 MNHNS and CDR2 SASEGT. The CDR3 is 11 residues long. Written as DNA, the CDR3 is TGTGCCAGCAGTGAGAGTTTCACCATATATTTT. This sequence encodes CASSESFTIYF.

The CDR3 sequence: CASTPDYSTGELFF. CDR3 in DNA: TGTGCCAGCACCCCAGACTACTCCACCGGGGAGCTGTTTTTT. The rearrangement links TRBV6-4 to TRBJ2-2, with a weak D call TRBD2 (5 bases). This CDR3 has 14 amino acids. CDR1 and CDR2 (germline): MRHNA, SNTAGT. The germline V and J ends were trimmed by 7 bases and 4 bases, with 13 bases remaining between them.

This clone was picked up one time. The genes are TRBV9 and TRBJ2-6; the match to TRBD2 covers 8 bases. Trimming removed 4 bases from V and 3 bases from J; junction bases left unmatched: 3. The CDR3 consists of 15 residues. The germline V gene encodes CDR1 SGDLS and CDR2 YYNGEE. This CDR3 is CASSTAGVGANVLTF. CDR3 bases: TGTGCCAGCAGCACAGCGGGGGTTGGGGCCAACGTCCTGACTTTC. The complete variable domain, with remaining parts taken from reference TRBV9 and TRBJ2-6, reads DSGVTQTPKHLITATGQRVTLRCSPRSGDLSVYWYQQSLDQGLQFLIQYYNGEERAKGNILERFSAQQFPDLHSELNLSSLELGDSALYFCASSTAGVGANVLTFGAGSRLTVL.

This sequence joins TRBV27 and TRBJ2-7, with 10 bases identical to TRBD2. Per germline, CDR1 MNHEY and CDR2 SMNVEV (reference sequence). V lost 6 bases, J lost 4 bases, and 6 bases stayed unmatched. This CDR3 spans 14 amino acids. This CDR3 reads CASRPSGGGYEQYF. The CDR3 DNA sequence: TGTGCCAGCAGACCAAGCGGGGGGGGATACGAGCAGTACTTC.

The gene calls are TRBV4-1 and TRBJ2-1, with D tentatively TRBD2 (6 bases). The germline V gene encodes CDR1 MGHRA and CDR2 YSYEKL. The CDR3 extends over 16 amino acids. V gave up 0 bases and J gave up 8 bases, with 17 bases separating them. The CDR3 protein is CASSQDWGTAFDEQFF. In nucleotides, the CDR3 is TGCGCCAGCAGCCAAGATTGGGGGACTGCGTTCGATGAGCAGTTCTTC.

This clone was seen a handful of times. The CDR3 sequence is CASSLTGTGSEQYF. The CDR3 nucleotides read TGTGCCAGCAGTTTAACCGGGACAGGCTCGGAGCAGTACTTC. This chain joins TRBV27 and TRBJ2-5; 8 nucleotides line up with TRBD1. The length of the CDR3 is 14 residues. V shed 2 bases, J shed 11 bases, and the junction held 10 bases outside the gene matches. Germline assignment: CDR1 MNHEY and CDR2 SMNVEV (reference sequence).

CDR3 protein: CASSSDRLYEQYF. The DNA for the CDR3 is TGTGCCAGCAGCTCCGACAGACTCTACGAGCAGTACTTC. The chain recombines TRBV11-2 with TRBJ2-7; possible D gene TRBD1, 5 bases. This CDR3 contains 13 residues. Trimming removed 4 bases at V and 3 bases at J, with 10 bases between. CDR1 and CDR2 (germline): SGHAT, FQNNGV.

Written as DNA, the CDR3 is TGTGCCAGCTTCGCCCCCCGGAGACTAGCGGGGAAAGGGACCCAGTACTTC. Its protein product is CASFAPRRLAGKGTQYF. The chain couples TRBV2 to TRBJ2-5; 11 nucleotides agree with TRBD2. The CDR3 contains 17 residues. Looked up from germline, CDR1 is SNHLY and CDR2 is FYNNEI. The V and J ends lost 8 bases and 7 bases, in that order; junction bases with no gene match: 18.

The chain combines TRBV6-6 with TRBJ2-1; 7 nucleotides align to TRBD2. CDR3 length: 13 residues. Looked up from germline, CDR1 is MNHNY and CDR2 is SVGAGI (reference sequence). V dropped 4 bases and J dropped 6; count of bases not matched to a gene: 3. CDR3 residues: CASSSRTSNEQFF. For the CDR3, the DNA is TGTGCCAGCAGTTCCCGGACTAGCAATGAGCAGTTCTTC.

This chain links TRBV21-1 with TRBJ1-1. TRBV21-1 is described as a pseudogene. The CDR3 contains 15 residues. The CDR3 protein is CASSLGEAANTEAFF. The DNA of the CDR3 is TGTGCCAGCAGCTTGGGGGAGGCTGCGAACACTGAAGCTTTCTTT.

The V and J genes are TRBV6-1 and TRBJ1-2, with 7 nucleotides matching TRBD1. V was pared by 1 base and J by 8 bases, with 4 bases of the junction left unmatched. This CDR3 is built from 13 residues. CDR1 MNHNS and CDR2 SASEGT come from the germline V gene. The CDR3 DNA follows: TGTGCCAGCAGTGAAGAGACAGGGACCGGCTACACCTTC. Amino acid sequence: CASSEETGTGYTF.

The V call is TRBV7-9, the J call TRBJ2-3; 11 bases match TRBD2. The V gene's germline CDR1 is SEHNR and CDR2 FQNEAQ (reference sequence). This CDR3 is built from 13 residues. The J segment lost 11 bases and the V segment lost 5 bases, leaving 6 bases of the junction unmatched. The CDR3 DNA reads as TGTGCCAGCAGCAGACTAGCGGGGAGCCTGCAGTATTTT. The encoded protein is CASSRLAGSLQYF.

The rearrangement links TRBV7-3 to TRBJ2-1; 9 bases align to TRBD1. Germline trimming cut 1 base from V and 5 bases from J; bases unmatched to any gene: 9. The CDR3 runs 17 residues. CDR1 SGHTA and CDR2 FQGTGA come from the germline V gene. Here the CDR3 reads CASSLMGWDRDNNEQFF. The CDR3 nucleotides are TGTGCCAGCAGCTTAATGGGATGGGACAGGGACAACAATGAGCAGTTCTTC.

This chain uses TRBV9 with TRBJ1-2; 9 bases match TRBD1. The CDR3 spans 16 residues. V gave up 4 bases and J gave up 2 bases; unmatched junction bases: 9. CDR1 and CDR2 from the germline V gene are SGDLS and YYNGEE. The CDR3 DNA sequence: TGTGCCAGCAGCACGGGGACAGGGAAACTCAACTATGGCTACACCTTC. Translation gives CASSTGTGKLNYGYTF.

This clone was observed once. An end of the junction does not agree with germline; a read error may underlie this. The V gene is TRBV7-9, the J gene TRBJ1-6; D uncertain. Germline V gives CDR1 SEHNR, CDR2 FQNEAQ (reference sequence). This CDR3 region has 16 residues. The CDR3 DNA sequence: TGTTCCAGCAGCTTAGCGCCATCCACTATAGGATCACCCCTCCACTTT. It yields the protein CSSSLAPSTIGSPLHF. Drawing the rest from reference TRBV7-9 and TRBJ1-6, the complete variable domain is DTGVSQNPRHKITKRGQNVTFRCDPISEHNRLYWYRQTLGQGPEFLTYFQNEAQLEKSRLLSDRFSAERPKGSFSTLEIQRTEQGDSAMYLCSSSLAPSTIGSPLHFGNGTRLTVT.

V gene TRBV11-2 combines with J gene TRBJ2-1; the D gene is possibly TRBD1 (6 bases). Deletions cut 0 bases from V and 6 bases from J, with 12 bases between. This CDR3 has 15 residues. CDR1 is SGHAT and CDR2 is FQNNGV in the germline V gene. CDR3 residues: CASSLEPGAGNEQFF. The DNA for the CDR3 is TGTGCCAGCAGCTTAGAACCAGGGGCTGGCAATGAGCAGTTCTTC.

The V call is TRBV6-1, the J call TRBJ1-2; TRBD1 aligns across 7 bases. This CDR3 has 15 residues. The junction had 11 bases not matched to a gene; V was cut back by 2 bases and J by 8 bases. Germline V gene sequence: CDR1 MNHNS, CDR2 SASEGT. The CDR3 DNA follows: TGTGCCAGCAGTGAACAGGGGGGTGGGCTCGGGGGCTACACCTTC. Protein product: CASSEQGGGLGGYTF.

This chain links TRBV19 with TRBJ2-4; D may be TRBD2 (6 bases). Germline V CDR1 and CDR2: LNHDA, SQIVND (reference sequence). V lost 3 bases to trimming and J lost 8 bases, with 11 bases between them. This CDR3 contains 13 residues. The CDR3 DNA follows: TGTGCCAGTAGTATCCCTGGGGAGGACATTCAGTACTTC. Translated, it gives CASSIPGEDIQYF. Variable domain in full (rest from reference TRBV19 and TRBJ2-4): DGGITQSPKYLFRKEGQNVTLSCEQNLNHDAMYWYRQDPGQGLRLIYYSQIVNDFQKGDIAEGYSVSREKKESFPLTVTSAQKNPTAFYLCASSIPGEDIQYFGAGTRLSVL.

The CDR3 coding sequence is TGTGCCAGCAGCCCCGGACAGGGGGCGTTCGGCTACACCTTC. Amino acids: CASSPGQGAFGYTF. The genes are TRBV9 and TRBJ1-2, with 11 positions matching TRBD1. Germline values: CDR1 SGDLS, CDR2 YYNGEE. Trimming removed 4 bases from V and 8 bases from J; junction bases left unmatched: 7. This CDR3 comprises 14 residues.

The chain links TRBV30 to TRBJ1-6; D not resolved. In germline, CDR1 is GTSNPN, CDR2 SVGIG (reference sequence). The CDR3 contains 13 residues. The V and J ends lost 6 bases and 3 bases respectively, with 9 bases between them. CDR3 coding DNA: TGTGCCTGTCGGGAAGGCTATAATTCACCCCTCCACTTT. Protein sequence: CACREGYNSPLHF.